Listed here are 21 T cell receptor beta chains from one sample, sequenced in a study of T-cell reconstitution after alpha-beta-depleted transplantation in children (dated by TCRdb to the mid-2010s). The treatment or condition label here, explained by the study, means: allogeneic hematopoietic cell transplantation with graft depleted of TCRalphabeta T cells and CD19 B cells. The receptor library was made with PCR. Sequencing used an Illumina HiSeq 2500. TCR library preparation used molecular barcoding, with unique molecular identifiers applied to normalize quantification of the TCRbeta repertoire. The public reads were run again by TCRdb, first through fastp at Q25 and then through MiXCR, and only productive beta chains were kept. Every distinct CDR3 protein forms one entry, paired with its most common genes and DNA. The sample has a few hundred thousand distinct CDR3 sequences on record, 10% to 15% of them singletons. The ten largest clones represent approximately 2% of the sample.

Sequenced material: PBMCs, mostly from graft donor cells, taken 360 days after TCRalphabeta/CD19-depleted stem cell transplant. These receptors all stem from a male patient younger than 18 who had a stem cell transplant for acute myeloid leukemia, so the T cells may come from the graft donor.

This clonotype has ten or more counts. This chain's CDR3 is CSVEFRARGPQETQYF. CDR3 nucleotides: TGCAGCGTTGAATTCAGGGCCAGGGGTCCCCAAGAGACCCAGTACTTC. The chain couples TRBV29-1 to TRBJ2-5; D perhaps matches TRBD1 (6 bases). Per the germline V gene, CDR1 is SQVTM and CDR2 is ANQGSEA. This CDR3 has 16 amino acids. V was trimmed by 2 bases and J by 1 base, leaving 17 bases between them.

The sample holds many counts of this clonotype. The genes are TRBV20-1 and TRBJ2-4, with D perhaps TRBD2 (5 bases). The CDR3 runs to 14 residues. CDR1 is DFQATT, CDR2 SNEGSKA, per germline (reference sequence). Trimming pared 6 bases from V and 8 bases from J, leaving 20 bases between. This chain's CDR3 is CSAIALGLRDIQYF. In DNA form, the CDR3 reads TGCAGTGCAATAGCGCTGGGCCTTCGAGACATTCAGTACTTC.

This clonotype was picked up many times. The chain carries TRBV7-8 and TRBJ2-1, with D unclear. V was trimmed by 5 bases and J by 0 bases, leaving 11 bases between them. CDR3 size: 15 residues. In germline, CDR1 is SGHVS, CDR2 FQNEAQ. The CDR3 spells CASSIPRTSYNEQFF. The CDR3 region has the DNA TGTGCCAGCAGCATCCCCCGGACCTCCTACAATGAGCAGTTCTTC.

J is TRBJ2-7 and V is TRBV18, with unresolved D. CDR3 size: 15 residues. Germline assignment: CDR1 KGHSH and CDR2 LQKENI. V was pared by 6 bases and J by 3 bases, with 18 bases between. CDR3 coding DNA: TGTGCCAGCTCTAAGAGCTTCGTTGACGGCTACGAGCAGTACTTC. This translates into CASSKSFVDGYEQYF.

This clonotype was observed a handful of times. The V call is TRBV27, the J call TRBJ2-2; the D gene is possibly TRBD2 (5 bases). The CDR3 spans 12 residues. The V end lost 7 bases, the J end lost 6 bases, and 9 bases lay between the germline ends. Germline assignment: CDR1 MNHEY and CDR2 SMNVEV (reference sequence). The CDR3 nucleotides read TGTGCCAGCAAGTTGGAGGCCGGGGAGCTGTTTTTT. This translates into CASKLEAGELFF.

This clonotype has a handful of counts. The chain uses TRBV11-1 and TRBJ2-2, with a weak D call TRBD2 (6 bases). The CDR3 loop spans 16 amino acids. The germline CDR1 and CDR2 sequences are SGHAT and FQDESV (reference sequence). Trimming left V 4 bases short and J 4 bases short, with 16 bases between. CDR3 loop: CASSYDGLGGTGELFF. The DNA for the CDR3 is TGTGCCAGCAGCTACGACGGACTGGGGGGCACCGGGGAGCTGTTTTTT.

This sequence joins TRBV6-1 and TRBJ1-2; the D gene is possibly TRBD1 (5 bases). Germline V gives CDR1 MNHNS, CDR2 SASEGT. CDR3 length: 13 residues. V shed 0 bases and J shed 9 bases, with 11 bases lying between them. CDR3 sequence: CASSEAPRVRYTF. The CDR3 nucleotides read TGTGCCAGCAGTGAAGCGCCCAGGGTTCGCTACACCTTC.

This clonotype appeared a few times. The J gene is TRBJ2-3, the V gene TRBV28; tentative D call: TRBD2 (5 bases). CDR1 is MDHEN and CDR2 is SYDVKM in the germline V gene. The CDR3 spans 18 residues. Trimming removed 3 bases from V and 0 bases from J, with 19 bases in between. CDR3 in DNA: TGTGCCAGCAGTTTCGTGCCGGGGAACCGGTTTAGCACAGATACGCAGTATTTT. Translation gives CASSFVPGNRFSTDTQYF.

This sequence joins TRBV5-1 and TRBJ2-1; no clear D. The CDR3 sequence is 14 residues long. V gave up 1 base and J gave up 5 bases, with 10 bases separating them. Germline values: CDR1 SGHRS, CDR2 YFSETQ. CDR3 nucleotides: TGCGCCAGCAGCTTGAGTCAGGTAAACAATGAGCAGTTCTTC. The encoded protein is CASSLSQVNNEQFF.

This clonotype was counted between two and nine times. This rearrangement joins TRBV20-1 to TRBJ2-7; D may be TRBD1 or TRBD2 (5 bases each). This CDR3 has 13 amino acids. The V gene's germline CDR1 is DFQATT and CDR2 SNEGSKA (reference sequence). The CDR3 sequence: CSSVGPEGYEQYF. The CDR3 nucleotides are TGCAGCTCTGTGGGGCCCGAGGGCTACGAGCAGTACTTC.

At least ten counts were recorded for this clonotype. V usage is TRBV29-1 and J usage is TRBJ2-2; tentative D call: TRBD1 (6 bases). CDR3 length: 16 residues. Between the trimmed V and J ends, which lost 2 bases and 3 bases, there was a span of 16 bases. Germline CDR1 and CDR2: SQVTM and ANQGSEA. Here the CDR3 reads CSVEIPGQSHTGELFF. CDR3 nucleotides: TGCAGCGTTGAAATCCCTGGACAGAGCCACACCGGGGAGCTGTTTTTT.

The chain joins TRBV29-1 to TRBJ2-3, with TRBD1 matching over 10 bases. The germline gives CDR1 SQVTM, CDR2 ANQGSEA. CDR3 length: 16 amino acids. V was pared by 7 bases and J by 2 bases, with 12 bases of the junction left unmatched. This CDR3 reads CSADLMTGGYTDTQYF. DNA of the CDR3: TGCAGCGCCGATCTAATGACAGGGGGCTACACAGATACGCAGTATTTT.

The chain recombines TRBV12-3 or TRBV12-4 with TRBJ2-7; 8 bases map to TRBD2. This CDR3 contains 15 residues. Unmatched junction bases numbered 12, after V lost 8 bases and J lost 3 bases. This CDR3 is CASRAQAGGLYEQYF. The CDR3 DNA sequence: TGTGCCAGCCGTGCCCAGGCGGGAGGCCTCTACGAGCAGTACTTC.

This clonotype was found many times. The J gene is TRBJ2-7, the V gene TRBV13, with a possible D match to TRBD2 (6 bases). V lost 4 bases and J 3 bases, leaving 19 bases between the germline ends. From germline, CDR1 is PRHDT and CDR2 FYEKMQ (reference sequence). CDR3 length: 16 amino acids. The CDR3 DNA reads as TGTGCCAGCAGCTCGGAGGGTCTTCGGGGTTACTACGAGCAGTACTTC. This gives the protein CASSSEGLRGYYEQYF.

This chain connects TRBV6-2 or TRBV6-3 to TRBJ2-5; 7 positions match TRBD2. Germline-derived CDR1 and CDR2 are MNHEY and SVGEGT. V lost 6 bases and J lost 2; bases outside the gene matches: 15. The CDR3 is made up of 17 amino acids. The CDR3 DNA is TGTGCCAGCAGGAGAGCGGGTCGATTGGGAGGGCAAGAGACCCAGTACTTC. It encodes CASRRAGRLGGQETQYF.

This clonotype showed up many times. V is TRBV5-1 and J is TRBJ2-1; 7 bases map to TRBD1. From germline, CDR1 is SGHRS and CDR2 YFSETQ. J gave up 4 bases and V 2 bases, and 12 bases lay outside the gene matches. CDR3 size: 17 residues. CDR3: CASSFKLTGTVYNEQFF. The CDR3 DNA reads TGCGCCAGCAGCTTCAAATTGACAGGGACAGTATACAATGAGCAGTTCTTC.

This clonotype was seen repeatedly, ten times or more. This chain links TRBV11-1 with TRBJ2-1; 9 nucleotides line up with TRBD2. The CDR3 covers 19 residues. Germline V gene data show CDR1 as SGHAT and CDR2 as FQDESV (reference sequence). With 5 bases clipped from V and 3 bases from J, the junction kept 17 bases outside the gene matches. This CDR3 reads CASSPRLLGAGGLYNEQFF. CDR3 bases: TGTGCCAGCAGCCCCCGGTTGTTGGGAGCGGGAGGTCTCTACAATGAGCAGTTCTTC.

Ten or more counts support this clonotype. The chain combines TRBV5-1 with TRBJ2-5, with D hard to call. The CDR3 extends over 13 amino acids. Germline V gene data show CDR1 as SGHRS and CDR2 as YFSETQ. V lost 0 bases and J 3 bases, leaving 6 bases between the germline ends. The chain's CDR3 is CASSLVVEETQYF. The DNA for the CDR3 is TGCGCCAGCAGCTTGGTTGTAGAAGAGACCCAGTACTTC. The whole variable domain, filled in from reference TRBV5-1 and TRBJ2-5, reads KAGVTQTPRYLIKTRGQQVTLSCSPISGHRSVSWYQQTPGQGLQFLFEYFSETQRNKGNFPGRFSGRQFSNSRSEMNVSTLELGDSALYLCASSLVVEETQYFGPGTRLLVL.

Only a few counts were recorded for this clonotype. V usage is TRBV7-2 and J usage is TRBJ2-7; D is perhaps TRBD2 (6 bases). Germline assignment: CDR1 SGHTA and CDR2 FQGNSA. The V end lost 1 base, the J end lost 3 bases, and 10 bases lay between the germline ends. The CDR3 extends over 14 amino acids. This CDR3 is CASSLVRERYEQYF. DNA of the CDR3: TGTGCCAGCAGCTTAGTGCGGGAACGCTACGAGCAGTACTTC.

This clonotype was counted at least ten times. This chain links TRBV28 with TRBJ2-1; tentatively, D is TRBD2 (6 bases). From germline, CDR1 is MDHEN and CDR2 SYDVKM. V was cut by 4 bases and J by 3 bases, with 19 bases left in between. The CDR3 covers 17 residues. CDR3 residues: CASSSPRGFNLYNEQFF. The CDR3 DNA follows: TGTGCCAGCAGTTCCCCCCGGGGGTTTAACCTCTACAATGAGCAGTTCTTC.

This clonotype was counted at least ten times. This chain connects TRBV7-9 to TRBJ2-7, with 9 bases aligning to TRBD1. CDR1 and CDR2 from the germline V gene are SEHNR and FQNEAQ (reference sequence). The trim removed 6 bases at V and 3 bases at J, leaving 9 bases unmatched. CDR3 length equals 15 residues. CDR3 DNA sequence: TGTGCCAGCAGGGCTACCGGGACAGGGAACTACGAGCAGTACTTC. Encoded protein: CASRATGTGNYEQYF. Using reference TRBV7-9 and TRBJ2-7 for the parts outside the CDR3, the full variable domain is DTGVSQNPRHKITKRGQNVTFRCDPISEHNRLYWYRQTLGQGPEFLTYFQNEAQLEKSRLLSDRFSAERPKGSFSTLEIQRTEQGDSAMYLCASRATGTGNYEQYFGPGTRLTVT.